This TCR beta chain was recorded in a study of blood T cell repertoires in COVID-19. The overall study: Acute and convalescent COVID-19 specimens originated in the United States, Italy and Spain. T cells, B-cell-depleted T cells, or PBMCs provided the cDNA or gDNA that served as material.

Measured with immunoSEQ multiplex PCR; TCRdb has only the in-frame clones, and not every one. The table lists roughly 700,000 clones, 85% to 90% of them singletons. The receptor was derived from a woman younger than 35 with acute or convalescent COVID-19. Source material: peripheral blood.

CDR3 nucleotide sequence: TGTGCCAGCAGTTTTAGCACTCCGTCCTACGAGCAGTACTTC. Encoded protein: CASSFSTPSYEQYF. V usage is TRBV6-2 or TRBV6-3 and J usage is TRBJ2-7; D gene uncertain. This CDR3 has 14 residues. Trimming removed 4 bases at V and 1 base at J, with 11 bases between. The germline V gene has CDR1 MNHEY and CDR2 SVGEGT.